The text below deals with one TCR beta chain. As yet, its antigen is unknown. Germline assignment: CDR1 LGHDT and CDR2 YNNKEL (reference sequence). The CDR3 has 13 amino acids. This entry belongs to a study of T cells expressing NK-cell markers. The wider study: Serological testing identified seven of the eight sequenced donors as HCMV-seropositive and one as seronegative. Overall study findings and caveats: Expanded clones of NKG2C+ T cells had an unclear HCMV specificity. Several donors' CD3+CD56-NKG2C+ cells were dominated by the same clonotypes.

Reanalyzing the 5' RACE reads, TCRdb keeps one entry per CDR3 protein, without DNA. In total, the table holds about 460,000 distinct CDR3 sequences. The sequenced sample was blood T cells: a sorted CD56 or NKG2C T cell subset, CD4+ or CD8+ T cells, or bulk PBMC T cells (not recorded which). V and J are TRBV3-1 and TRBJ2-1; TCRdb reports TRBD1, a call that lacks DNA to check it against. The sequence was collected from a woman between 50 and 59 years old in good health. The CDR3 sequence is CATAGQGYNEQFF.